This T cell receptor (beta chain) stems from a study of memory B cells and T cells in multiple sclerosis (dated by TCRdb to the late 2010s). Regarding the research as a whole: The study compared TCR beta repertoires of autoproliferating peripheral T cells with brain lesion-infiltrating T cells in multiple sclerosis patients. A couple of multiple sclerosis patients were included in the TCR sequencing because brain lesions obtained at autopsy or brain-infiltrating cells obtained from biopsy were available for them. Broad study findings and their caveats: Because clone-set sizes differed between compartments, counts of shared clonotypes were influenced and normalization was required.

The CDR3 contains 17 residues, cysteine and phenylalanine counted. The retained sequence is limited to the CDR3, 51 bases, with the frame set at the first base. CDR1 and CDR2, per the germline V gene (reference sequence), are LNHDA and SQIVND. V gives up 1 base and J gives up 7 bases, and the segment between their germline ends measures 22 bases. Using the immunoSEQ Platform, TCRbeta CDR3 regions were amplified from extracted genomic DNA. Multiplex PCR, high-throughput sequencing and a vendor bioinformatics pipeline were combined in the immunoSEQ assay. Per the source publication's procedure: Non-productive sequences and CDR3s shorter than 4 amino acids were excluded, and clonotype frequencies were recalculated for each sample. In immunoSEQ Analyzer 2.0, a clonotype counted as shared when the CDR3 amino acid, V gene and J gene sequences were identical. To normalize repertoire overlap, the number of shared clonotypes was divided by the product of the two clone-set sizes and multiplied by 1000 to give arbitrary units. TCRdb obtained this table from immuneACCESS and retained in-frame rearrangements with V and J assigned. These tables miss some clones; where compared with another copy, unresolved V genes account for less than half of the shortfall, and the remainder is unexplained. That table furnishes V, J and clone size, whereas the DNA furnished D and trimming. Here the sample has some 11,000 clones; approximately 84% occur a single time. The ten most abundant clones make up 2.5% to 3.5% of the sample.

As regards this clone: Its antigen target is currently unknown. Per-base quality was not reported, and no clone a single base away is much larger than it.

After CFSE-labeled PBMCs were cultured without a stimulus, the autoproliferating (CFSEdim) and non-proliferating (CFSEhi) T cell fractions were sequenced separately. Altogether, 40 million to 65 million CFSE-labeled PBMCs were kept in culture for 7 days with no stimulus, after which the replicate wells were combined. PBMCs were labeled with around 0.48 uM CFSE and were cultured without exogenous stimuli in serum-free AIM-V medium. PBMCs were isolated by Ficoll density gradient centrifugation and were cryopreserved before use. Using a FACSAria III, live 7-AAD-negative cells were sorted, then washed with PBS and stored frozen at -80 degrees C as dry pellets.

This receptor was taken from a human donor with multiple sclerosis. Sequencing input: PBMCs from blood kept in culture. The V and J genes are TRBV19 and TRBJ1-2; TRBD1 is a weak D gene call, 6 bases matching. CDR3 region: CASSIASGTVGGGGYTF. The nucleotide sequence reads as follows: TGTGCCAGTAGTATAGCGTCTGGGACCGTGGGAGGGGGTGGCTACACCTTC.